Presented here are 19 T cell receptor beta chains from one specimen sequenced in a study of blood T cell repertoires in COVID-19. Profiling relied on immunoSEQ multiplex PCR, and the TCRdb table lists in-frame clones only, not all of them. The sample carries approximately 190,000 clones, about four fifths recorded once. What was sequenced was PBMCs or T cells enriched from blood (not recorded which). These receptors were obtained from a man aged 40-50 years who had recovered from COVID-19.

V gene TRBV6-2 or TRBV6-3 combines with J gene TRBJ2-1; D call uncertain. The germline gives CDR1 MNHEY, CDR2 SVGEGT. There are 13 residues in the CDR3. Trimming stripped 2 bases from V and 6 bases from J, with 8 bases between. The CDR3 reads CASSYISCNEQFF. CDR3 DNA sequence: TGTGCCAGCAGTTACATCAGTTGCAATGAGCAGTTCTTC.

The chain combines TRBV6-5 with TRBJ2-5; D is uncertain. Germline CDR1 reads MNHEY; CDR2 reads SVGAGI. V lost 0 bases and J 2 bases, leaving 13 bases between the germline ends. The CDR3 has 16 amino acids. The CDR3 coding sequence is TGTGCCAGCAGTTACTCGATGGGCTATCTTCAAGAGACCCAGTACTTC. As protein: CASSYSMGYLQETQYF.

Only one count was recorded for this clone. The chain couples TRBV24-1 to TRBJ2-5, with D hard to call. This CDR3 comprises 12 residues. Looked up from germline, CDR1 is KGHDR and CDR2 is SFDVKD. Trimming left V 2 bases short and J 4 bases short, with 4 bases between. DNA for the CDR3: TGTGCCACCAGTGATTACAGAGAGACCCAGTACTTC. Residues: CATSDYRETQYF.

This clone was recorded only once. The rearrangement links TRBV24-1 to TRBJ2-1, with 7 bases aligning to TRBD1. Germline V gene data show CDR1 as KGHDR and CDR2 as SFDVKD. The CDR3 has 15 residues. V was pared by 10 bases and J by 10 bases, with 18 bases of the junction left unmatched. The CDR3 coding sequence is TGTGCCACGACCAAGGGGGACAGCCCCGCCGAGGAGCAGTTCTTC. It is translated as CATTKGDSPAEEQFF.

The chain couples TRBV18 to TRBJ1-6, with D perhaps TRBD1 (6 bases). V was trimmed by 5 bases and J by 7 bases, leaving 15 bases between them. This CDR3 contains 15 residues. Germline V gene lookup returns CDR1 KGHSH and CDR2 LQKENI. The CDR3 DNA is TGTGCCAGCTCAAGAGACAGGCCTAGGAATTCACCCCTCCACTTT. Encoded protein: CASSRDRPRNSPLHF. Full variable domain (missing parts from reference TRBV18 and TRBJ1-6): NAGVMQNPRHLVRRRGQEARLRCSPMKGHSHVYWYRQLPEEGLKFMVYLQKENIIDESGMPKERFSAEFPKEGPSILRIQQVVRGDSAAYFCASSRDRPRNSPLHFGNGTRLTVT.

The rearrangement joins TRBV5-4 to TRBJ2-3, with 10 bases matching TRBD1. Germline CDR1 is SGHNT and CDR2 is YYREEE (reference sequence). With 4 bases clipped from V and 7 bases from J, the junction kept 9 bases outside the gene matches. The CDR3 totals 15 residues. The CDR3 DNA sequence: TGTGCCAGCAGCATGGGACAGGGGCTGACGAATACGCAGTATTTT. This translates into CASSMGQGLTNTQYF.

The rearrangement uses TRBV20-1 and TRBJ2-7; TRBD2 matches 7 bases. This CDR3 is 14 amino acids long. Germline CDR1 and CDR2: DFQATT and SNEGSKA (reference sequence). V lost 3 bases, J lost 1 base, and 6 bases stayed unmatched. CDR3 sequence: CSASKSSGSYEQYF. In DNA form, the CDR3 reads TGCAGTGCTAGTAAGTCTAGCGGATCCTACGAGCAGTACTTC.

This clone was counted once. The rearrangement uses TRBV2 and TRBJ1-6, with D uncertain. The CDR3 is made up of 14 amino acids. The germline V gene has CDR1 SNHLY and CDR2 FYNNEI. V lost 2 bases and J 5 bases, leaving 7 bases between the germline ends. CDR3 sequence reads: CASSEHSNNSPLHF. DNA of the CDR3: TGTGCCAGCAGTGAACATAGCAATAATTCACCCCTCCACTTT.

The V gene is TRBV4-1, the J gene TRBJ1-2; 10 bases are shared with TRBD1. J was trimmed by 8 bases and V by 1 base; bases with no gene match: 4. CDR1 and CDR2 from the germline V gene are MGHRA and YSYEKL. This CDR3 spans 14 amino acids. The DNA for the CDR3 is TGCGCCAGCAGCCAAGGACAGGGGGCGCAGGGCTACACCTTC. The encoded protein is CASSQGQGAQGYTF.

The gene calls are TRBV9 and TRBJ2-7; 8 bases are shared with TRBD1. In germline, CDR1 is SGDLS, CDR2 YYNGEE. V shed 0 bases and J 2 bases; nucleotides not matched to a gene: 4. This CDR3 is 15 amino acids long. The CDR3 DNA reads TGTGCCAGCAGCGTAGGGGACAGGCTTACCTACGAGCAGTACTTC. It codes for CASSVGDRLTYEQYF.

The chain combines TRBV9 with TRBJ2-7; 13 bases align to TRBD2. The trim removed 3 bases at V and 2 bases at J, leaving 2 bases unmatched. Per germline, CDR1 SGDLS and CDR2 YYNGEE. The CDR3 totals 15 residues. The CDR3 sequence: CASSAGTSGAYEQYF. The CDR3 DNA is TGTGCCAGCAGCGCAGGGACTAGCGGGGCCTACGAGCAGTACTTC.

The CDR3 region is CASSRQGVPEKLFF. CDR3 DNA sequence: TGTGCCAGCAGCAGACAAGGGGTCCCCGAAAAACTGTTTTTT. The chain has TRBV6-5 and TRBJ1-4; D possibly corresponds to TRBD1 (5 bases). V lost 6 bases, J lost 8 bases, and 16 bases lay in between. In germline, CDR1 is MNHEY, CDR2 SVGAGI. The CDR3 extends over 14 amino acids.

The chain couples TRBV6-5 to TRBJ1-1; perhaps TRBD1 as D (5 bases). Trimming shortened V by 7 bases and J by 1 base, and 13 bases separated the two germline ends. The CDR3 runs 14 residues. Germline CDR1 reads MNHEY; CDR2 reads SVGAGI. The CDR3 DNA sequence: TGTGCCAGCATCAGGGTACAGAGGAACACTGAAGCTTTCTTT. Residues: CASIRVQRNTEAFF.

V is TRBV20-1 and J is TRBJ2-7, with D unresolved. The germline V and J ends were trimmed by 3 bases and 5 bases, with 11 bases remaining between them. Per germline, CDR1 DFQATT and CDR2 SNEGSKA (reference sequence). The CDR3 runs to 12 residues. The CDR3: CSASLWSDEQYF. The CDR3, as DNA: TGCAGTGCTAGTCTATGGTCCGACGAGCAGTACTTC.

The V and J genes are TRBV6-5 and TRBJ2-1, with no clear D. The germline V gene encodes CDR1 MNHEY and CDR2 SVGAGI. The length of the CDR3 is 15 residues. Trimming shortened V by 6 bases and J by 8 bases, and 20 bases separated the two germline ends. The CDR3 loop reads CASRPIASGSYEQFF. The CDR3, as DNA: TGTGCCAGCAGACCGATAGCTTCTGGATCGTATGAGCAGTTCTTC.

The chain carries TRBV18 and TRBJ2-7; tentative D call: TRBD2 (5 bases). The CDR3 has 13 amino acids. From germline, CDR1 is KGHSH and CDR2 LQKENI. V lost 4 bases and J 3 bases, leaving 10 bases between the germline ends. The CDR3 nucleotides read TGTGCCAGCTCACTCGGGAAGCACTACGAGCAGTACTTC. Residues: CASSLGKHYEQYF.

The V gene is TRBV3-1 (or the pseudogene TRBV3-2), the J gene TRBJ2-1; TRBD2 aligns across 8 bases. Germline lookup yields CDR1 LGHDT and CDR2 YNNKEL (reference sequence). The J segment lost 6 bases and the V segment lost 1 base, leaving 11 bases of the junction unmatched. The CDR3 covers 17 residues. CDR3 residues: CASSQGRLASALNEQFF. In DNA, the CDR3 is TGTGCCAGCAGCCAAGGGAGACTAGCGTCGGCCCTCAATGAGCAGTTCTTC.

The chain is built from TRBV10-1 and TRBJ2-5; 8 bases map to TRBD1. Losses at the gene ends were 5 bases for V and 4 bases for J; bases not matched to a gene: 6. The CDR3 length is 14 residues. Germline V gene sequence: CDR1 WNHNN, CDR2 SYGVQD (reference sequence). The CDR3 DNA reads as TGCGCCAGCAGTAGCGGACAGGGAGGAGAGACCCAGTACTTC. Protein product: CASSSGQGGETQYF.

This rearrangement joins TRBV10-3 to TRBJ2-1; 13 bases line up with TRBD2. The CDR3 sequence is 14 residues long. The J segment lost 6 bases and the V segment lost 8 bases, leaving 4 bases of the junction unmatched. Germline V CDR1 and CDR2: ENHRY, SYGVKD. The DNA of the CDR3 is TGTGCCATCGGTACTAGCGGGGGGGGCAATGAGCAGTTCTTC. Encoded protein: CAIGTSGGGNEQFF.